Below, 27 T cell receptor beta chains from the same sample are listed, as sequenced in a study of CD8 T cells in ankylosing spondylitis. Study-level results: A TCR beta motif of 8 or 9 highly homologous variants appeared characteristic of ankylosing spondylitis blood.

TCRdb used MiXCR to reprocess the 5' RACE reads, holding one entry per CDR3 protein. The sample lists about 540,000 distinct CDR3 sequences; roughly 13% were seen once. Their cognate antigens are unknown. The sequenced sample consisted of blood, either unsorted or a sorted T cell fraction (not recorded which). The receptors were sampled from a male donor with ankylosing spondylitis.

In this sample, this clonotype turned up a few times. The CDR3 DNA follows: TGTGCCAGCAGTTTCTCCAGGGCCTACAATGAGCAGTTCTTC. Protein: CASSFSRAYNEQFF. J is TRBJ2-1 and V is TRBV12-3 or TRBV12-4, with D perhaps matching TRBD1 (5 bases). V was shortened by 3 bases and J by 2 bases, with 8 bases between the two germline ends. The CDR3 loop spans 14 amino acids.

This clonotype was seen more than once but under ten times. The V call is TRBV7-9, the J call TRBJ2-5; D uncertain. The CDR3 sequence is 15 residues long. Germline loops: CDR1 SEHNR, CDR2 FQNEAQ (reference sequence). Trimming cost V 4 bases and J 1 base, with 13 bases left between them. The CDR3 sequence is CASSSPFVGQETQYF. DNA for the CDR3: TGTGCCAGCAGCTCCCCGTTCGTAGGCCAAGAGACCCAGTACTTC.

This clonotype was observed a few times. V gene TRBV30 combines with J gene TRBJ2-3; a possible D gene is TRBD2 (6 bases). With 3 bases removed from V and 3 bases from J, the gap between germline ends came to 16 bases. The CDR3 extends over 15 amino acids. Germline V gene sequence: CDR1 GTSNPN, CDR2 SVGIG (reference sequence). CDR3 coding DNA: TGTGCCTGGAGCAGCTTTAGCGGAAGAACAGATACGCAGTATTTT. It codes for CAWSSFSGRTDTQYF.

This clonotype was picked up a small number of times. This chain's CDR3 is CASSLDWPGGLNQPQHF. The CDR3 coding sequence is TGTGCCAGCAGTTTAGATTGGCCAGGGGGCTTGAATCAGCCCCAGCATTTT. The V gene is TRBV12-3 or TRBV12-4, the J gene TRBJ1-5; 8 bases fit TRBD1. The V and J ends lost 1 base and 4 bases, in that order; junction bases with no gene match: 9. This CDR3 spans 17 amino acids.

The chain has TRBV28 and TRBJ2-3, with 9 bases lining up with TRBD1. V gave up 6 bases and J gave up 11 bases; unmatched junction bases: 12. This CDR3 contains 14 residues. CDR1 and CDR2 (germline): MDHEN, SYDVKM. CDR3: CASSRQGGQSGQYF. The CDR3 DNA reads TGTGCCAGCAGCCGACAGGGGGGCCAATCGGGGCAGTATTTT.

This clonotype was counted only a few times. The chain is built from TRBV20-1 and TRBJ1-1; the D gene is possibly TRBD1 (6 bases). Trimming removed 0 bases from V and 11 bases from J, with 16 bases in between. The CDR3 is made up of 13 amino acids. Germline CDR1 DFQATT, CDR2 SNEGSKA (reference sequence). CDR3 bases: TGCAGTGCTAGAGATTTTAGGCCCGACAGGGCTTTCTTT. The encoded protein is CSARDFRPDRAFF.

This clonotype came up a few times. The chain's CDR3 is CSARDRASGNTGELFF. DNA for the CDR3: TGCAGTGCTAGAGATAGGGCTAGCGGCAACACCGGGGAGCTGTTTTTT. This chain links TRBV20-1 with TRBJ2-2; 7 bases agree with TRBD2. This CDR3 has 16 residues. The germline V gene encodes CDR1 DFQATT and CDR2 SNEGSKA (reference sequence). The V and J ends lost 0 bases and 2 bases, in that order; junction bases with no gene match: 6.

J is TRBJ1-2 and V is TRBV12-3 or TRBV12-4; TRBD1 is a possible D gene (6 bases). V was trimmed by 7 bases and J by 3 bases, leaving 21 bases between them. The CDR3 sequence is 16 residues long. CDR3 sequence reads: CASTLWSSRGDYGYTF. The CDR3 nucleotides are TGTGCCAGCACCTTATGGAGTAGCAGGGGTGACTATGGCTACACCTTC.

This clonotype has a handful of counts. The chain recombines TRBV5-1 with TRBJ2-1; either TRBD1 or TRBD2 may fit D (5 bases each). This CDR3 spans 18 amino acids. The germline CDR1 and CDR2 sequences are SGHRS and YFSETQ. V was cut by 2 bases and J by 1 base, with 19 bases left in between. DNA of the CDR3: TGCGCCAGCAGCTTTGGGGCCCCGGGGAGACTGTCCTACAATGAGCAGTTCTTC. Translated: CASSFGAPGRLSYNEQFF.

The CDR3 DNA sequence: TGCAGTGCCAATCCGCGAAATGAGCAGTTCTTC. Translating it yields CSANPRNEQFF. This sequence joins TRBV20-1 and TRBJ2-1; D not certain. CDR3 length: 11 residues. Trimming cost V 6 bases and J 7 bases, with 10 bases left between them. Germline CDR1 is DFQATT and CDR2 is SNEGSKA (reference sequence).

There are a few counts of this clonotype. The chain links TRBV12-3 or TRBV12-4 to TRBJ2-5, with TRBD1 as a possible D gene (6 bases). The CDR3 contains 14 residues. The V and J ends lost 6 bases and 5 bases respectively, with 16 bases between them. The DNA for the CDR3 is TGTGCCAGCAGCCAGGACAGCTTTGTGGAGACCCAGTACTTC. Its protein is CASSQDSFVETQYF.

This clonotype has a handful of counts. The gene calls are TRBV20-1 and TRBJ1-5; no clear D gene. Germline CDR1 DFQATT, CDR2 SNEGSKA (reference sequence). This CDR3 has 13 amino acids. Trimming left V 2 bases short and J 2 bases short, with 7 bases between. The CDR3 spells CSARLSGNQPQHF. CDR3 DNA: TGCAGTGCTAGATTGAGTGGCAATCAGCCCCAGCATTTT.

This clonotype was seen more than once but under ten times. The chain uses TRBV20-1 and TRBJ1-5; a possible D gene is TRBD1 (6 bases). Trimming left V 3 bases short and J 7 bases short, with 10 bases between. The CDR3 contains 12 residues. Germline V CDR1 and CDR2: DFQATT, SNEGSKA (reference sequence). Here the CDR3 DNA reads TGCAGTGCTAGTGGGGGGGGCCAGCCCCAGCATTTT. This encodes CSASGGGQPQHF.

This clonotype has a count of ten or more. As DNA, the CDR3 is TGTGCCAGCAGACAAACAGGGAGTACTGAAGCTTTCTTT. Translated: CASRQTGSTEAFF. This chain links TRBV12-3 or TRBV12-4 with TRBJ1-1, with D possibly matching TRBD1 (6 bases). This CDR3 is 13 amino acids long. Between the trimmed V and J ends, which lost 6 bases and 5 bases, there was a span of 13 bases.

V gene TRBV18 combines with J gene TRBJ1-4; 11 bases fit TRBD1. The CDR3 is made up of 16 amino acids. Germline V gene sequence: CDR1 KGHSH, CDR2 LQKENI. J was trimmed by 2 bases and V by 1 base; bases with no gene match: 0. The CDR3 reads CASSPRTGGTNEKLFF. The CDR3 nucleotides read TGTGCCAGCTCACCACGGACAGGGGGCACTAATGAAAAACTGTTTTTT.

The rearrangement joins TRBV7-8 to TRBJ1-1; tentative D call: TRBD1 (5 bases). Trimming stripped 8 bases from V and 0 bases from J, with 16 bases between. Germline V gives CDR1 SGHVS, CDR2 FQNEAQ. The CDR3 contains 15 residues. The CDR3 loop reads CASLSGRLMNTEAFF. The CDR3 DNA reads TGTGCCAGCCTGTCGGGGCGTTTGATGAACACTGAAGCTTTCTTT.

This clonotype was recorded a few times. The V and J genes are TRBV20-1 and TRBJ1-2; D call uncertain. The germline V gene has CDR1 DFQATT and CDR2 SNEGSKA (reference sequence). Trimming removed 3 bases at V and 8 bases at J, with 10 bases between. The CDR3 is 11 amino acids. CDR3 amino acids: CSASHGNGYTF. The CDR3 DNA sequence: TGCAGTGCTAGTCACGGTAACGGCTACACCTTC.

The chain has TRBV30 and TRBJ1-2; weak D call: TRBD1 (5 bases). The ends were cut back, 3 bases at V and 11 bases at J, with 16 bases in the middle. The CDR3 is made up of 12 amino acids. The germline gives CDR1 GTSNPN, CDR2 SVGIG (reference sequence). The CDR3 DNA reads TGTGCCTGGAGGGGGACTTCTGGACGGTACACCTTC. Protein: CAWRGTSGRYTF.

Only a few counts were recorded for this clonotype. This sequence joins TRBV20-1 and TRBJ1-4; 10 positions match TRBD1. This CDR3 is 13 amino acids long. Germline CDR1 DFQATT, CDR2 SNEGSKA (reference sequence). V trimming: 6 bases; J trimming: 5 bases; junction bases outside the gene matches: 3. The CDR3 nucleotides read TGCAGTGCCCCGGACAGGGGGAATGAAAAACTGTTTTTT. It yields the protein CSAPDRGNEKLFF.

The chain has TRBV2 and TRBJ1-1; D is perhaps TRBD1 (6 bases). The CDR3 has 14 amino acids. Germline V lookup: CDR1 SNHLY, CDR2 FYNNEI. The germline V and J ends were trimmed by 8 bases and 1 base, with 14 bases remaining between them. This CDR3 reads CASSKETGNTEAFF. CDR3 DNA sequence: TGTGCCAGCTCGAAAGAGACAGGGAACACTGAAGCTTTCTTT. The entire variable domain, with the rest obtained from reference TRBV2 and TRBJ1-1, is as follows: EPEVTQTPSHQVTQMGQEVILRCVPISNHLYFYWYRQILGQKVEFLVSFYNNEISEKSEIFDDQFSVERPDGSNFTLKIRSTKLEDSAMYFCASSKETGNTEAFFGQGTRLTVV.

This chain connects TRBV15 to TRBJ1-5, with D maybe TRBD1 (5 bases). With 3 bases removed from V and 2 bases from J, the gap between germline ends came to 11 bases. This CDR3 spans 15 amino acids. In germline, CDR1 is LNHNV, CDR2 YYDKDF (reference sequence). CDR3 region: CATSSGGIGNQPQHF. CDR3 nucleotide sequence: TGTGCCACCAGCAGTGGGGGGATTGGCAATCAGCCCCAGCATTTT. The entire variable domain, with the rest obtained from reference TRBV15 and TRBJ1-5, is as follows: DAMVIQNPRYQVTQFGKPVTLSCSQTLNHNVMYWYQQKSSQAPKLLFHYYDKDFNNEADTPDNFQSRRPNTSFCFLDIRSPGLGDTAMYLCATSSGGIGNQPQHFGDGTRLSIL.

This clonotype was observed a few times. The V and J genes are TRBV3-1 and TRBJ2-2; D uncertain. The CDR3 is made up of 14 amino acids. Germline V gives CDR1 LGHDT, CDR2 YNNKEL (reference sequence). The ends were cut back, 4 bases at V and 7 bases at J, with 13 bases in the middle. CDR3 sequence: CASSLTLVDGELFF. The DNA of the CDR3 is TGTGCCAGCAGCCTCACGCTGGTGGACGGGGAGCTGTTTTTT.

At least ten counts were recorded for this clonotype. The V call is TRBV20-1, the J call TRBJ2-5, with TRBD2 matching 8 bases. V lost 3 bases, J lost 2 bases, and 8 bases stayed unmatched. There are 15 residues in the CDR3. Germline lookup yields CDR1 DFQATT and CDR2 SNEGSKA (reference sequence). The CDR3 DNA reads as TGCAGTGCTAGTTTCGCGGGAGGTTTGCAAGAGACCCAGTACTTC. It translates to CSASFAGGLQETQYF.

This clonotype occurred a few times. This chain joins TRBV2 and TRBJ2-1; D is ambiguous. This CDR3 region has 12 residues. CDR1 and CDR2 (germline): SNHLY, FYNNEI. Between the trimmed V and J ends, which lost 8 bases and 7 bases, there was a span of 12 bases. The CDR3 sequence: CASFQRGNEQFF. CDR3 nucleotide sequence: TGTGCCAGCTTCCAAAGAGGAAATGAGCAGTTCTTC.

This chain joins TRBV20-1 and TRBJ2-1; no firm D call. The CDR3 length is 15 residues. V was trimmed by 2 bases and J by 0 bases, leaving 11 bases between them. Germline assignment: CDR1 DFQATT and CDR2 SNEGSKA (reference sequence). The CDR3 region is CSARPGWSSYNEQFF. The CDR3 DNA reads TGCAGTGCTAGACCCGGGTGGAGCTCCTACAATGAGCAGTTCTTC.

This clonotype came up a few times. The gene calls are TRBV29-1 and TRBJ2-2; TRBD2 aligns across 7 bases. Germline CDR1 reads SQVTM; CDR2 reads ANQGSEA. V shed 8 bases, J shed 7 bases, and the junction held 4 bases outside the gene matches. The CDR3 is made up of 11 amino acids. CDR3 region: CSSERDGELFF. CDR3 sequence (DNA): TGCAGCAGCGAGCGGGACGGGGAGCTGTTTTTT.

This clonotype was found a few times. The V gene is TRBV27, the J gene TRBJ2-5, with D perhaps TRBD1 (6 bases). There are 12 residues in the CDR3. Deletions cut 6 bases from V and 10 bases from J, with 15 bases between. Germline CDR1 and CDR2: MNHEY and SMNVEV (reference sequence). The CDR3 here is CASRTGLDHQYF. CDR3 DNA: TGTGCCAGCAGAACAGGGCTAGATCACCAGTACTTC.